This is a list of T cell receptor beta chains from one sample in a study of cytomegalovirus exposure and HLA in healthy donors. Using immunoSEQ multiplex PCR, the repertoire was profiled, and TCRdb retains in-frame clones only, with some absent. The sample lists about 140,000 clones, about 90% occurring once. The sample consisted of PBMCs. Receptors were obtained from a young man in good health and CMV-seronegative. The CDR3 runs from the conserved cysteine through the conserved F or W. A D gene is named only where the DNA matches it firmly. The size entry is marked missing in some rows and otherwise reads once, few, many or a size class.

V: TRBV29-1; size: -; J: TRBJ2-5; D: TRBD1; CDR3: CSVDRGGQETQYF; DNA: TGCAGCGTAGACAGGGGGGGACAAGAGACCCAGTACTTC
V: TRBV7-9; size: -; J: TRBJ1-5; D: TRBD1; CDR3: CASSFQGGQPQHF; DNA: TGTGCCAGCAGCTTCCAGGGGGGTCAGCCCCAGCATTTT
V: TRBV6-1; size: -; J: TRBJ2-3; D: -; CDR3: CASSEAGGGTSTDTQYF; DNA: TGTGCCAGCAGTGAAGCGGGAGGTGGGACCAGCACAGATACGCAGTATTTT
V: TRBV18; size: -; J: TRBJ2-7; D: -; CDR3: CASSDLAYEQYF; DNA: TGTGCCAGCTCCGACCTAGCCTACGAGCAGTACTTC
V: TRBV18; size: -; J: TRBJ2-7; D: TRBD2; CDR3: CASSPSGESSYEQYF; DNA: TGTGCCAGCTCACCAAGCGGGGAGAGCTCCTACGAGCAGTACTTC
V: TRBV7-8; size: once; J: TRBJ1-5; D: -; CDR3: CASSLAGDHYQPQHF; DNA: TGTGCCAGCAGCTTAGCAGGGGATCATTATCAGCCCCAGCATTTT
V: TRBV4-2; size: -; J: TRBJ2-7; D: TRBD1; CDR3: CASSQDGTGFSYEQYF; DNA: TGTGCCAGCAGCCAAGATGGGACAGGGTTCTCCTACGAGCAGTACTTC
V: TRBV9; size: -; J: TRBJ1-5; D: -; CDR3: CASSVDELYQPQHF; DNA: TGTGCCAGCAGCGTAGACGAGTTATATCAGCCCCAGCATTTT
V: TRBV18; size: -; J: TRBJ2-7; D: -; CDR3: CASSLERGYEQYF; DNA: TGTGCCAGCTCACTGGAAAGGGGTTACGAGCAGTACTTC
V: TRBV28; size: -; J: TRBJ1-1; D: TRBD1; CDR3: CAIRTGALPNTEAFF; DNA: TGTGCCATCCGGACAGGGGCATTACCGAACACTGAAGCTTTCTTT
V: TRBV28; size: once; J: TRBJ2-6; D: -; CDR3: CASSLFLGSADSGANVLTF; DNA: TGTGCCAGCAGTTTATTTCTGGGTTCGGCGGACTCTGGGGCCAACGTCCTGACTTTC
V: TRBV6-5; size: few; J: TRBJ1-6; D: -; CDR3: CASSYGGARGSPLHF; DNA: TGTGCCAGCAGTTACGGGGGGGCGCGGGGTTCACCCCTCCACTTT
V: TRBV9; size: -; J: TRBJ2-7; D: -; CDR3: CASSVASALTYEQYF; DNA: TGTGCCAGCAGCGTAGCCAGCGCCCTTACCTACGAGCAGTACTTC
V: TRBV19; size: -; J: TRBJ1-5; D: -; CDR3: CASHRDSNQPQHF; DNA: TGTGCCAGTCACAGGGATAGCAATCAGCCCCAGCATTTT
V: TRBV7-9; size: -; J: TRBJ2-7; D: -; CDR3: CASSLVSGATEQYF; DNA: TGTGCCAGCAGCTTAGTCTCAGGGGCCACCGAGCAGTACTTC
V: TRBV2; size: -; J: TRBJ2-5; D: -; CDR3: CASSLELQETQYF; DNA: TGTGCCAGCAGTTTAGAGCTACAAGAGACCCAGTACTTC
V: TRBV5-1; size: -; J: TRBJ2-5; D: -; CDR3: CASSSTAQETQYF; DNA: TGCGCCAGCAGCTCTACAGCCCAAGAGACCCAGTACTTC
V: TRBV5-4; size: -; J: TRBJ2-3; D: TRBD2; CDR3: CASSLGTSGQGTQYF; DNA: TGTGCCAGCAGCTTGGGGACTAGCGGTCAGGGTACGCAGTATTTT
V: TRBV7-8; size: -; J: TRBJ2-1; D: TRBD2; CDR3: CASSSPTGTSTHGGNEQFF; DNA: TGTGCCAGCAGCTCACCCACCGGGACTAGCACCCATGGGGGGAATGAGCAGTTCTTC
V: TRBV7-8; size: -; J: TRBJ2-7; D: -; CDR3: CASSQGTREQYF; DNA: TGTGCCAGCAGCCAAGGGACTCGTGAGCAGTACTTC
V: TRBV27; size: -; J: TRBJ2-1; D: TRBD2; CDR3: CASSLGEGLYNEQFF; DNA: TGTGCCAGCAGTTTAGGGGAGGGGCTTTACAATGAGCAGTTCTTC
V: TRBV4-2; size: few; J: TRBJ2-7; D: TRBD2; CDR3: CASSPRGGSSYEQYF; DNA: TGTGCCAGCAGCCCCCGCGGGGGGAGCTCCTACGAGCAGTACTTC
V: TRBV28; size: -; J: TRBJ2-1; D: TRBD1; CDR3: CASRSDRVGYNEQFF; DNA: TGTGCCAGCAGGTCGGACAGGGTTGGATACAATGAGCAGTTCTTC
V: TRBV5-5; size: few; J: TRBJ2-3; D: -; CDR3: CASSLEWGSAQYF; DNA: TGTGCCAGCAGCTTGGAATGGGGCTCTGCGCAGTATTTT
V: TRBV6-5; size: -; J: TRBJ2-3; D: TRBD1; CDR3: CASRQGWSTDTQYF; DNA: TGTGCCAGCCGACAGGGGTGGTCCACAGATACGCAGTATTTT
V: TRBV19; size: -; J: TRBJ2-4; D: TRBD1; CDR3: CASSPGTGSNIQYF; DNA: TGTGCCAGTAGTCCGGGGACAGGGTCGAACATTCAGTACTTC
V: TRBV9; size: -; J: TRBJ2-1; D: -; CDR3: CASSVAPRVGGIEQFF; DNA: TGTGCCAGCAGCGTAGCCCCGCGTGTAGGCGGGATTGAGCAGTTCTTC
V: TRBV6-1; size: -; J: TRBJ1-5; D: -; CDR3: CASSDRVGPQHF; DNA: TGTGCCAGCAGTGATCGGGTCGGGCCCCAGCATTTT
V: TRBV11-2; size: once; J: TRBJ2-3; D: TRBD1; CDR3: CASKGAGYADTQYF; DNA: TGTGCCAGCAAGGGGGCCGGGTATGCAGATACGCAGTATTTT
V: TRBV6-6; size: once; J: TRBJ2-1; D: -; CDR3: CASSSSGEYNEQFF; DNA: TGTGCCAGCAGTTCCTCGGGCGAGTACAATGAGCAGTTCTTC
V: TRBV6-1; size: -; J: TRBJ2-3; D: TRBD2; CDR3: CASSETIRAVAGGTDTQYF; DNA: TGTGCCAGCAGTGAAACAATAAGGGCGGTAGCGGGTGGCACAGATACGCAGTATTTT
V: TRBV19; size: -; J: TRBJ1-1; D: -; CDR3: CASSITGFRVNTEAFF; DNA: TGTGCCAGTAGTATCACAGGGTTTAGGGTAAACACTGAAGCTTTCTTT
V: TRBV29-1; size: -; J: TRBJ1-3; D: TRBD1; CDR3: CSVGTGENTIYF; DNA: TGCAGCGTCGGGACAGGGGAAAACACCATATATTTT
V: TRBV19; size: -; J: TRBJ1-5; D: -; CDR3: CASSPSGESNQPQHF; DNA: TGTGCCAGTAGTCCTTCAGGGGAAAGCAATCAGCCCCAGCATTTT
V: TRBV19; size: -; J: TRBJ2-7; D: -; CDR3: CASSVESSREQYF; DNA: TGTGCCAGTAGTGTCGAATCATCTAGGGAGCAGTACTTC
V: TRBV4-1; size: -; J: TRBJ2-5; D: TRBD2; CDR3: CASSQVSRAGAQETQYF; DNA: TGCGCCAGCAGCCAAGTATCTCGAGCGGGGGCTCAAGAGACCCAGTACTTC
V: TRBV11-2; size: -; J: TRBJ2-7; D: TRBD2; CDR3: CASSRIAGGPGEQYF; DNA: TGTGCCAGCAGCCGGATAGCGGGGGGGCCGGGCGAGCAGTACTTC
V: TRBV7-9; size: -; J: TRBJ2-4; D: TRBD1; CDR3: CASSLKGTGGVKNIQYF; DNA: TGTGCCAGCAGCTTAAAAGGGACAGGGGGCGTCAAAAACATTCAGTACTTC
V: TRBV7-8; size: -; J: TRBJ1-5; D: -; CDR3: CASSLNRVSGNQPQHF; DNA: TGTGCCAGCAGCTTGAACAGGGTATCGGGCAATCAGCCCCAGCATTTT
V: TRBV6-5; size: -; J: TRBJ2-3; D: TRBD2; CDR3: CASRTSGSGTQYF; DNA: TGTGCCAGCAGGACTAGCGGGAGCGGTACGCAGTATTTT
V: TRBV7-9; size: -; J: TRBJ2-7; D: TRBD1; CDR3: CASSLGRGSYEQYF; DNA: TGTGCCAGCAGCTTAGGCAGGGGGAGCTACGAGCAGTACTTC
V: TRBV19; size: once; J: TRBJ2-3; D: TRBD2; CDR3: CASSMRGLAGDTQYF; DNA: TGTGCCAGTAGTATGAGGGGACTAGCGGGAGATACGCAGTATTTT
V: TRBV30; size: -; J: TRBJ2-1; D: TRBD2; CDR3: CAWSAGAGGPNEQFF; DNA: TGTGCCTGGAGCGCGGGAGCGGGAGGTCCCAATGAGCAGTTCTTC
V: TRBV25-1; size: -; J: TRBJ2-1; D: TRBD2; CDR3: CASSDPLAGLPDNEQFF; DNA: TGTGCCAGCAGTGATCCCTTAGCGGGATTACCCGACAATGAGCAGTTCTTC
V: TRBV9; size: -; J: TRBJ1-3; D: -; CDR3: CASSVRGTGNTIYF; DNA: TGTGCCAGCAGCGTGCGGGGAACAGGAAACACCATATATTTT
V: TRBV30; size: -; J: TRBJ2-5; D: TRBD1; CDR3: CAWERQGWIRETQYF; DNA: TGTGCCTGGGAGAGACAGGGGTGGATTAGAGAGACCCAGTACTTC
V: TRBV4-1; size: -; J: TRBJ1-3; D: -; CDR3: CASSQVPGGGNTIYF; DNA: TGCGCCAGCAGCCAAGTGCCCGGGGGTGGAAACACCATATATTTT
V: TRBV30; size: -; J: TRBJ1-2; D: -; CDR3: CAWSVQEGRAPSWDGYTF; DNA: TGTGCCTGGAGTGTACAGGAGGGCAGGGCACCGTCGTGGGATGGCTACACCTTC
V: TRBV6-5; size: few; J: TRBJ2-7; D: -; CDR3: CASRKNNEQYF; DNA: TGTGCCAGCAGAAAAAACAACGAGCAGTACTTC
V: TRBV29-1; size: few; J: TRBJ1-1; D: -; CDR3: CSVVQNTEAFF; DNA: TGCAGCGTTGTCCAGAACACTGAAGCTTTCTTT
V: TRBV18; size: once; J: TRBJ2-5; D: -; CDR3: CASSSAGIQETQYF; DNA: TGTGCCAGCTCCTCGGCAGGGATCCAAGAGACCCAGTACTTC